This T cell receptor (beta chain) was recovered during a study of tumor and adjacent non-tumor tissue in lung cancer. Across the whole study: Some 4.1 million productive TCRbeta reads were obtained per sample on average.

The template was RNA from unsorted bulk tissue. The normal lung tissue was taken more than 3 cm from the tumor edge. Concerning this clonotype: As yet, its antigen is unknown. Sequence at one end of the junction differs from germline and may be a read error.

Three rounds of nested PCR, following a modified ARM-PCR protocol, produced the TCRbeta library. TCRdb fed the multiplex PCR reads into MiXCR, producing one record per CDR3 protein. The sample has almost 75,000 distinct CDR3 sequences; around two thirds are singletons. Germline CDR1 is SQVTM and CDR2 is ANQGSEA. This CDR3 is built from 13 residues. Regarding the study as a whole: Compared with tumor, normal lung showed significantly lower TCR diversity. Top 100 clones took a larger repertoire share in normal lung.

The clonotype comes from a woman aged 45-60 years with non-small cell lung cancer. Material: distant non-tumor lung tissue. The chain couples TRBV29-1 to TRBJ2-7, with D possibly called TRBD1 or TRBD2 (5 bases each). CDR3 in DNA: TGTAACTGCGGACCGGGGCAGGGCGGGGAGCAGTACTTC. As protein: CNCGPGQGGEQYF.